The clone carrying this T cell receptor beta chain was seen repeatedly, ten times or more. The antigen is unknown. Between the trimmed V and J ends, which lost 6 bases and 6 bases, there was a span of 14 bases. CDR3 length: 12 amino acids. Per germline, CDR1 SQVTM and CDR2 ANQGSEA. Combining a sample-barcoded 5' primer with a J-beta primer mix, a second PCR ran for roughly 6 to 12 cycles. From the 5' RACE reads, TCRdb called clonotypes with MiXCR, one entry per CDR3 protein. This sample has hundreds of thousands of distinct CDR3 sequences; 29% occur once, and the top ten carry 15% to 20%. Donation came from healthy Caucasian individuals in Russia who were aged roughly 6 to 100. The sample is drawn from a study of blood T cells in healthy people across ages. Study conclusions and caveats: Naive T cell percentage showed a strong correlation with the diversity of TCR beta. Diversity of TCR beta per million T cells declined in a roughly linear way with age.

Material: blood. This TCR was recovered from a woman older than 75 in good health. The chain recombines TRBV29-1 with TRBJ1-2, with D perhaps TRBD1 (6 bases). The CDR3 is CSVWGAGNGYTF. The DNA for the CDR3 is TGCAGCGTGTGGGGGGCAGGGAATGGCTACACCTTC.